These 25 T cell receptor beta chains were all obtained from the same sample, sequenced in a study of brain metastases from non-small cell lung cancer. Assay: immunoSEQ multiplex PCR; the TCRdb copy retains only in-frame clones and omits some. The table includes about 16,000 clones, about four fifths detected once. Sequenced input: primary lung tumor tissue. The receptors were gathered from a donor at least 40 years old with non-small cell lung cancer.

This sequence joins TRBV7-3 and TRBJ2-1, with 7 bases fitting TRBD1. The CDR3 has 13 amino acids. The J segment lost 10 bases and the V segment lost 6 bases, leaving 9 bases of the junction unmatched. The germline V gene encodes CDR1 SGHTA and CDR2 FQGTGA. For the CDR3, the DNA is TGTGCCAGCAGTCGACAGGGAAGAGGGGAGCAGTTCTTC. Translation: CASSRQGRGEQFF. Full variable domain (rest looked up from reference TRBV7-3 and TRBJ2-1): GAGVSQTPSNKVTEKGKYVELRCDPISGHTALYWYRQSLGQGPEFLIYFQGTGAADDSGLPNDRFFAVRPEGSVSTLKIQRTERGDSAVYLCASSRQGRGEQFFGPGTRLTVL.

The genes are TRBV24-1 and TRBJ2-2; a weak D match, TRBD2 (5 bases). V lost 8 bases to trimming and J lost 2 bases, with 8 bases between them. Germline V gives CDR1 KGHDR, CDR2 SFDVKD. The CDR3 has 13 residues. The CDR3 spells CATNGDNTGELFF. CDR3 in DNA: TGTGCCACCAACGGGGATAACACCGGGGAGCTGTTTTTT.

Sample share makes this clone medium-sized (0.01 to 0.1%). The V gene is TRBV6-2 or TRBV6-3, the J gene TRBJ2-1; D gene unclear. The germline V gene has CDR1 MNHEY and CDR2 SVGEGT. This CDR3 comprises 12 residues. V was pared by 7 bases and J by 8 bases, with 12 bases between. The CDR3 is CASTPGGDEQFF. The CDR3 nucleotides read TGTGCCAGCACCCCCGGTGGAGATGAGCAGTTCTTC.

A single count supports this clone. The CDR3 DNA is TGTGCCAGCCGCCTGAGGGCAGGCAATGAGCAGTTCTTC. Its protein is CASRLRAGNEQFF. This chain joins TRBV6-5 and TRBJ2-1; D might be TRBD2 (5 bases). The length of the CDR3 is 13 residues. Trimming left V 8 bases short and J 6 bases short, with 14 bases between. Germline V gene sequence: CDR1 MNHEY, CDR2 SVGAGI.

This sequence joins TRBV5-6 and TRBJ2-1, with D unresolved. Germline-derived CDR1 and CDR2 are SGHDT and YYEEEE. This CDR3 is 15 amino acids long. The V and J ends lost 0 bases and 0 bases respectively, with 7 bases between them. The CDR3 bases are TGTGCCAGCAGCTTGGAAATTCACTCCTACAATGAGCAGTTCTTC. Its translation is CASSLEIHSYNEQFF.

This chain joins TRBV9 and TRBJ2-7; no clear D. The germline CDR1 and CDR2 sequences are SGDLS and YYNGEE. The length of the CDR3 is 15 residues. Trimming left V 4 bases short and J 4 bases short, with 18 bases between. The CDR3 spells CASSLRLGGPYEQYF. CDR3 nucleotides: TGTGCCAGCAGCCTCCGCCTGGGCGGCCCGTACGAGCAGTACTTC. Supplemented by reference TRBV9 and TRBJ2-7, the full variable domain reads DSGVTQTPKHLITATGQRVTLRCSPRSGDLSVYWYQQSLDQGLQFLIQYYNGEERAKGNILERFSAQQFPDLHSELNLSSLELGDSALYFCASSLRLGGPYEQYFGPGTRLTVT.

The chain combines TRBV12-3 or TRBV12-4 with TRBJ1-1, with D perhaps TRBD1 (5 bases). V was clipped by 5 bases and J by 4 bases, with 11 bases between them. This CDR3 contains 13 residues. The CDR3 reads CASSRDGFTEAFF. CDR3 nucleotide sequence: TGTGCCAGCAGTAGGGACGGCTTCACTGAAGCTTTCTTT.

This clone was counted once. The sample contains more than one DNA sequence encoding this CDR3. The CDR3 region has the DNA TGTGCCAGTAGTATTCAGCCAGGTTACGAGCAGTACTTC. Residues: CASSIQPGYEQYF. V and J are TRBV19 and TRBJ2-7; D not resolved. Germline V gene sequence: CDR1 LNHDA, CDR2 SQIVND (reference sequence). This CDR3 has 13 residues. V was cut by 3 bases and J by 4 bases, with 10 bases left in between.

CDR3 sequence: CSVGRQFF. CDR3 DNA sequence: TGCAGTGTCGGGAGGCAGTTCTTC. The chain uses TRBV20-1 and TRBJ2-1; tentative D call: TRBD2 (6 bases). Germline V CDR1 and CDR2: DFQATT, SNEGSKA (reference sequence). This CDR3 is 8 amino acids long. With 7 bases removed from V and 12 bases from J, the gap between germline ends came to 7 bases.

The chain links TRBV29-1 to TRBJ2-5, with D tentatively TRBD2 (5 bases). CDR1 and CDR2 from the germline V gene are SQVTM and ANQGSEA. The germline V and J ends were trimmed by 4 bases and 7 bases, with 13 bases remaining between them. This CDR3 is 12 amino acids long. As DNA, the CDR3 is TGCAGCGTTGCGCGGAGGCCGGGGACCCAGTACTTC. It is translated as CSVARRPGTQYF.

This clone was recorded only once. V is TRBV9 and J is TRBJ1-6; a possible D gene is TRBD1 (5 bases). Trimming removed 3 bases at V and 10 bases at J, with 11 bases between. Germline V CDR1 and CDR2: SGDLS, YYNGEE. The CDR3 contains 13 residues. This CDR3 is CASSATQGSPLHF. As DNA, the CDR3 is TGTGCCAGCAGCGCGACCCAGGGATCACCCCTCCACTTT.

This clone was counted once. The genes are TRBV4-2 and TRBJ2-3; D is ambiguous. Trimming shortened V by 4 bases and J by 0 bases, and 5 bases separated the two germline ends. The CDR3 has 13 amino acids. CDR1 LGHNA and CDR2 YNFKEQ come from the germline V gene. The CDR3 reads CASSLTSTDTQYF. As DNA, the CDR3 is TGTGCCAGCAGCCTTACTAGCACAGATACGCAGTATTTT.

This clone came up once. V gene TRBV7-8 combines with J gene TRBJ1-1, with D perhaps TRBD1 (6 bases). The CDR3 is made up of 14 amino acids. Deletions cut 1 base from V and 5 bases from J, with 11 bases between. The germline CDR1 and CDR2 sequences are SGHVS and FQNEAQ. CDR3 sequence (DNA): TGTGCCAGCAGCTTAGAGGGGGGGGATACTGAAGCTTTCTTT. This codes for CASSLEGGDTEAFF.

The chain employs TRBV18 and TRBJ1-6; possibly TRBD1 for D (5 bases). CDR1 is KGHSH and CDR2 is LQKENI in the germline V gene. V was clipped by 3 bases and J by 10 bases, with 16 bases between them. The CDR3 sequence is 15 residues long. DNA for the CDR3: TGTGCCAGCTCACCTACCCCGGGACCGAGCTCACCCCTCCACTTT. Its translation is CASSPTPGPSSPLHF. The complete variable domain, with remaining parts taken from reference TRBV18 and TRBJ1-6, reads NAGVMQNPRHLVRRRGQEARLRCSPMKGHSHVYWYRQLPEEGLKFMVYLQKENIIDESGMPKERFSAEFPKEGPSILRIQQVVRGDSAAYFCASSPTPGPSSPLHFGNGTRLTVT.

V and J are TRBV7-2 and TRBJ1-1; no reliable D call. With 1 base removed from V and 2 bases from J, the gap between germline ends came to 8 bases. Germline lookup yields CDR1 SGHTA and CDR2 FQGNSA. The CDR3 covers 14 residues. The CDR3 DNA sequence: TGTGCCAGCAGCTTAGGAGATATTAACACTGAAGCTTTCTTT. Translated: CASSLGDINTEAFF.

The chain carries TRBV5-1 and TRBJ2-1, with 7 bases aligning to TRBD1. Trimming removed 4 bases from V and 5 bases from J; junction bases left unmatched: 6. This CDR3 region has 14 residues. Germline CDR1 reads SGHRS; CDR2 reads YFSETQ. In DNA, the CDR3 is TGCGCCAGCAGCAGAGGGGACAGTCACAATGAGCAGTTCTTC. Amino acid sequence: CASSRGDSHNEQFF.

The chain employs TRBV14 and TRBJ1-1, with 8 bases identical to TRBD1. From germline, CDR1 is SGHDN and CDR2 FVKESK. This CDR3 spans 16 amino acids. V gave up 2 bases and J gave up 3 bases; unmatched junction bases: 8. The CDR3 DNA reads TGTGCCAGCAGCCAATTCTTACAGGGGGGGCACACTGAAGCTTTCTTT. Translated: CASSQFLQGGHTEAFF.

J is TRBJ2-1 and V is TRBV7-9; 9 bases match TRBD1. There are 15 residues in the CDR3. Germline trimming cut 5 bases from V and 4 bases from J; bases unmatched to any gene: 6. Per germline, CDR1 SEHNR and CDR2 FQNEAQ (reference sequence). Here the CDR3 DNA reads TGTGCCAGCAGCCTGGGACAGGGACTTTACAATGAGCAGTTCTTC. Translated: CASSLGQGLYNEQFF.

The chain has TRBV15 and TRBJ2-3, with D unresolved. This CDR3 has 15 amino acids. CDR1 LNHNV and CDR2 YYDKDF come from the germline V gene (reference sequence). The ends were cut back, 4 bases at V and 0 bases at J, with 11 bases in the middle. The CDR3 sequence is CATSTSPTSTDTQYF. CDR3 in DNA: TGTGCCACCAGCACGAGTCCTACCAGCACAGATACGCAGTATTTT.

The genes are TRBV7-2 and TRBJ2-7; 8 bases fit TRBD1. Germline CDR1 SGHTA, CDR2 FQGNSA. The CDR3 has 14 residues. Trimming cost V 7 bases and J 2 bases; bases outside gene matches: 7. CDR3 bases: TGTGCCAGCACCCAGGGGGCCGGGACCTACGAGCAGTACTTC. It translates to CASTQGAGTYEQYF.

This clone was detected a few times. This sequence joins TRBV19 and TRBJ1-6, with D uncertain. Trimming took 5 bases from V and 5 from J, leaving 10 bases between them. The CDR3 spans 14 residues. The germline CDR1 and CDR2 sequences are LNHDA and SQIVND (reference sequence). The CDR3 is CASSSWEHNSPLHF. The CDR3 DNA reads TGTGCCAGTAGTTCTTGGGAACATAATTCACCCCTCCACTTT.

This chain uses TRBV19 with TRBJ1-5; the D is unclear. V lost 4 bases and J 3 bases, leaving 10 bases between the germline ends. The CDR3 is 14 amino acids. CDR1 and CDR2 from the germline V gene are LNHDA and SQIVND (reference sequence). CDR3 sequence reads: CASSKDQLNQPQHF. As DNA, the CDR3 is TGTGCCAGTAGTAAGGACCAACTCAATCAGCCCCAGCATTTT.

This chain links TRBV7-9 with TRBJ1-2; 9 bases agree with TRBD1. Per germline, CDR1 SEHNR and CDR2 FQNEAQ (reference sequence). This CDR3 contains 13 residues. With 3 bases clipped from V and 6 bases from J, the junction kept 2 bases outside the gene matches. The CDR3 reads CASSLTGGDGYTF. The CDR3 coding sequence is TGTGCCAGCAGCTTGACAGGGGGGGATGGCTACACCTTC. The full variable domain, its missing parts supplied by reference TRBV7-9 and TRBJ1-2, is DTGVSQNPRHKITKRGQNVTFRCDPISEHNRLYWYRQTLGQGPEFLTYFQNEAQLEKSRLLSDRFSAERPKGSFSTLEIQRTEQGDSAMYLCASSLTGGDGYTFGSGTRLTVV.

V and J are TRBV10-2 and TRBJ2-2; D ambiguous. Trimming stripped 7 bases from V and 6 bases from J, with 6 bases between. The CDR3 consists of 11 residues. The V gene's germline CDR1 is WSHSY and CDR2 SAAADI. The CDR3 sequence is CASKRSGELFF. The CDR3 nucleotides read TGCGCCAGCAAGAGGTCCGGGGAGCTGTTTTTT.

The chain combines TRBV19 with TRBJ2-2; tentatively, D is TRBD1 (6 bases). Trimming took 5 bases from V and 6 from J, leaving 13 bases between them. Per the germline V gene, CDR1 is LNHDA and CDR2 is SQIVND (reference sequence). This CDR3 is 14 amino acids long. Here the CDR3 DNA reads TGTGCCAGTAGTCGACAGGAAGGGTCCGGGGAGCTGTTTTTT. Protein product: CASSRQEGSGELFF.